These 23 T cell receptor beta chains originate from one sample sequenced in a study of blood T cells in healthy people across ages. Primed by a sample-barcoded 5' primer and a J-beta primer mix, a second PCR proceeded for 7 to 11 cycles. TCRdb analysed the 5' RACE reads with MiXCR anew, one entry per CDR3 protein. The table lists over 950,000 distinct CDR3 sequences, about 51% of them singletons. The specimen sequenced was blood. Receptors originate from a woman aged 55-69 years in good health.

V usage is TRBV7-9 and J usage is TRBJ2-7; D is perhaps TRBD1 or TRBD2 (5 bases each). In germline, CDR1 is SEHNR, CDR2 FQNEAQ (reference sequence). There are 12 residues in the CDR3. V dropped 11 bases and J dropped 2 bases, with 13 bases sitting between them. CDR3 DNA sequence: TGTGCCTGCCGGGACGCGGCCTACGAGCAGTACTTC. Residues: CACRDAAYEQYF.

This clonotype occurred a few times. As DNA, the CDR3 is TGTGCCAGCAGCGAGCTAGCGGCCACAGATACGCAGTATTTT. This codes for CASSELAATDTQYF. The chain uses TRBV11-1 and TRBJ2-3; 7 positions match TRBD2. V lost 5 bases and J lost 2; bases outside the gene matches: 4. The length of the CDR3 is 14 residues. The germline gives CDR1 SGHAT, CDR2 FQDESV (reference sequence).

The rearrangement uses TRBV20-1 and TRBJ1-1; 11 bases align to TRBD1. The trim removed 3 bases at V and 1 base at J, leaving 7 bases unmatched. Germline CDR1 reads DFQATT; CDR2 reads SNEGSKA (reference sequence). The CDR3 length is 16 residues. CDR3 sequence (DNA): TGCAGTGCTAGGGACAGGGGGCGATCCGGGAACACTGAAGCTTTCTTT. It specifies CSARDRGRSGNTEAFF.

The chain employs TRBV20-1 and TRBJ1-1; D is ambiguous. Germline CDR1 reads DFQATT; CDR2 reads SNEGSKA (reference sequence). V dropped 7 bases and J dropped 0 bases, with 9 bases sitting between them. The CDR3 extends over 12 amino acids. Here the CDR3 reads CSVGVMNTEAFF. The CDR3 DNA follows: TGCAGTGTGGGAGTCATGAACACTGAAGCTTTCTTT.

With respect to this clonotype: A read error may be the cause here, since a much bigger clone is one base away. J is TRBJ2-3 and V is TRBV6-2 or TRBV6-3; TRBD2 agrees at 7 bases. Germline CDR1 and CDR2: MNHEY and SVGEGT. The junction had 4 bases not matched to a gene; V was cut back by 7 bases and J by 0 bases. The CDR3 has 14 amino acids. The CDR3 is CASILAESTDTQYF. CDR3 bases: TGTGCCAGCATCCTAGCGGAGAGCACAGATACGCAGTATTTT.

This clonotype was picked up one time. The chain recombines TRBV4-2 with TRBJ1-5; weak D call: TRBD1 (6 bases). The germline V gene encodes CDR1 LGHNA and CDR2 YNFKEQ. The CDR3 loop spans 14 amino acids. V was shortened by 5 bases and J by 7 bases, with 15 bases between the two germline ends. CDR3 loop: CASSRGRGSQPQHF. The CDR3 DNA reads TGTGCCAGCAGCAGGGGCAGGGGCAGCCAGCCCCAGCATTTT.

CDR3 residues: CASSLRPHETGSIQYF. CDR3 DNA: TGTGCCAGCAGTCTCAGACCCCACGAGACAGGGAGCATTCAGTACTTC. V is TRBV27 and J is TRBJ2-7; 7 nucleotides match TRBD1. The J call may be in error: the DNA end matches TRBJ2-4 better. Germline assignment: CDR1 MNHEY and CDR2 SMNVEV (reference sequence). The CDR3 runs to 16 residues.

This clonotype came up a few times. This sequence joins TRBV4-3 and TRBJ1-1, with D hard to call. The CDR3 is 15 amino acids. Germline CDR1 reads LGHNA; CDR2 reads YSLEER. The V end was cut by 0 bases, the J end by 4 bases, with 12 bases between. CDR3 coding DNA: TGCGCCAGCAGCCAAGACTACGGGCTGGGCACTGAAGCTTTCTTT. As protein: CASSQDYGLGTEAFF.

This clonotype was counted between two and nine times. The V gene is TRBV29-1, the J gene TRBJ2-3; D could derive from TRBD1 or TRBD2 (5 bases each). The CDR3 is 11 amino acids. V gave up 6 bases and J gave up 6 bases, with 10 bases separating them. Germline values: CDR1 SQVTM, CDR2 ANQGSEA. The CDR3 bases are TGCAGCGTGCCCTGGGGGGATACGCAGTATTTT. Translated: CSVPWGDTQYF.

This clonotype was recorded a few times. V gene TRBV6-2 or TRBV6-3 combines with J gene TRBJ2-5, with D possibly being TRBD2 (5 bases). The CDR3 extends over 14 amino acids. Trimming removed 5 bases at V and 2 bases at J, with 12 bases between. From germline, CDR1 is MNHEY and CDR2 SVGEGT. CDR3 amino acids: CASSATRIQETQYF. Written as DNA, the CDR3 is TGTGCCAGCAGTGCTACTAGAATACAAGAGACCCAGTACTTC.

This clonotype was seen a handful of times. The gene calls are TRBV4-3 and TRBJ1-6; D might be TRBD1 (5 bases). The germline V gene has CDR1 LGHNA and CDR2 YSLEER. The CDR3 extends over 16 amino acids. V lost 0 bases to trimming and J lost 3 bases, with 9 bases between them. CDR3 coding DNA: TGCGCCAGCAGCCAAGATCGGGGGTACTATAATTCACCCCTCCACTTT. Its protein is CASSQDRGYYNSPLHF.

The chain combines TRBV12-3 or TRBV12-4 with TRBJ2-3, with D perhaps TRBD2 (6 bases). The germline V and J ends were trimmed by 2 bases and 2 bases, with 14 bases remaining between them. This CDR3 has 16 residues. The CDR3 nucleotides are TGTGCCAGCAGTTTAAGTAGCGGAAGGGCCACAGATACGCAGTATTTT. It specifies CASSLSSGRATDTQYF.

This clonotype has just a few counts. V gene TRBV12-3 or TRBV12-4 combines with J gene TRBJ2-3, with TRBD2 matching over 12 bases. The CDR3 has 16 residues. The ends lost 5 bases at V and 4 bases at J; junction bases unmatched: 7. The CDR3 bases are TGTGCCAGCAGTCCGGGACTAGCGGGTGCGGCAGATACGCAGTATTTT. Translated, it gives CASSPGLAGAADTQYF.

This clonotype was counted between two and nine times. CDR3 DNA: TGCAGCGTTGTGTTAGAAAGGGGAAACATTCAGTACTTC. This translates into CSVVLERGNIQYF. V usage is TRBV29-1 and J usage is TRBJ2-4; D may be TRBD1 (5 bases). The CDR3 spans 13 residues. The ends were cut back, 4 bases at V and 6 bases at J, with 13 bases in the middle. Germline CDR1 SQVTM, CDR2 ANQGSEA.

The genes are TRBV18 and TRBJ2-2; 8 bases line up with TRBD2. CDR1 KGHSH and CDR2 LQKENI come from the germline V gene. V dropped 5 bases and J dropped 0; count of bases not matched to a gene: 2. The CDR3 is 15 residues long. CDR3 sequence reads: CASSTSGANTGELFF. The CDR3 DNA reads as TGTGCCAGCTCAACTAGCGGCGCGAACACCGGGGAGCTGTTTTTT.

The chain employs TRBV13 and TRBJ2-3; D perhaps matches TRBD2 (6 bases). The germline CDR1 and CDR2 sequences are PRHDT and FYEKMQ (reference sequence). With 3 bases removed from V and 2 bases from J, the gap between germline ends came to 24 bases. The CDR3 has 19 amino acids. In DNA, the CDR3 is TGTGCCAGCAGCTTGAGGGGTAGCGGCTTCCCAACCCTCACAGATACGCAGTATTTT. Amino acids: CASSLRGSGFPTLTDTQYF.

For this clonotype: The junction does not match germline at one end; this may be a read error. The V and J genes are TRBV29-1 and TRBJ1-2; D uncertain. The germline gives CDR1 SQVTM, CDR2 ANQGSEA. The CDR3 has 13 amino acids. This chain's CDR3 is CSVGASRDYGYTF. The CDR3 DNA is TGCAGCGTTGGCGCAAGCCGTGACTATGGCTACACCTTT.

The CDR3 region is CSASRDHTDTQYF. CDR3 coding DNA: TGCAGTGCTAGTCGGGACCACACAGATACGCAGTATTTT. This chain uses TRBV20-1 with TRBJ2-3; the D gene could be TRBD1 or TRBD2 (5 bases each). Trimming took off 3 bases at V and 2 bases at J, with 9 bases between the two ends. This CDR3 is 13 amino acids long. The germline gives CDR1 DFQATT, CDR2 SNEGSKA (reference sequence).

The chain links TRBV5-5 to TRBJ2-2, with 9 positions matching TRBD2. In germline, CDR1 is SGHKS, CDR2 YYEKEE (reference sequence). The V gene end was trimmed by 0 bases and the J gene end by 4 bases; junction bases not matched to a gene: 10. CDR3 length equals 18 residues. The CDR3 DNA follows: TGTGCCAGCAGCTTGGCGGCGGCGGGAGGGCCCAGCACCGGGGAGCTGTTTTTT. Translating it yields CASSLAAAGGPSTGELFF.

V usage is TRBV12-3 or TRBV12-4 and J usage is TRBJ2-5; tentative D call: TRBD1 (5 bases). The CDR3 extends over 16 amino acids. Trimming took 3 bases from V and 5 from J, leaving 19 bases between them. The CDR3 DNA follows: TGTGCCAGCAGTTTCCAGGGCCTTCTGGCTCGGGAGACCCAGTACTTC. Its translation is CASSFQGLLARETQYF.

The chain uses TRBV7-8 and TRBJ2-7; D gene unclear. CDR3 length equals 13 residues. Trimming cost V 1 base and J 3 bases, with 7 bases left between them. Looked up from germline, CDR1 is SGHVS and CDR2 is FQNEAQ. CDR3 loop: CASSLVAFYEQYF. CDR3 nucleotide sequence: TGTGCCAGCAGCTTAGTGGCATTCTACGAGCAGTACTTC.

V and J are TRBV6-1 and TRBJ2-1; 9 bases fit TRBD2. Germline CDR1 reads MNHNS; CDR2 reads SASEGT. CDR3 length equals 15 residues. With 3 bases clipped from V and 9 bases from J, the junction kept 9 bases outside the gene matches. As DNA, the CDR3 is TGTGCCAGCAGTGAGGGACTAGCAGGAGTCAGTGAGCAGTTCTTC. It is translated as CASSEGLAGVSEQFF.

V gene TRBV18 combines with J gene TRBJ2-7; the match to TRBD2 covers 9 bases. The CDR3 has 17 amino acids. V lost 5 bases to trimming and J lost 2 bases; unmatched junction nucleotides: 13. CDR1 and CDR2 (germline): KGHSH, LQKENI. CDR3 region: CASSKIQAAGGTYEQYF. The DNA for the CDR3 is TGTGCCAGCTCAAAAATACAGGCGGCGGGAGGGACCTACGAGCAGTACTTC.